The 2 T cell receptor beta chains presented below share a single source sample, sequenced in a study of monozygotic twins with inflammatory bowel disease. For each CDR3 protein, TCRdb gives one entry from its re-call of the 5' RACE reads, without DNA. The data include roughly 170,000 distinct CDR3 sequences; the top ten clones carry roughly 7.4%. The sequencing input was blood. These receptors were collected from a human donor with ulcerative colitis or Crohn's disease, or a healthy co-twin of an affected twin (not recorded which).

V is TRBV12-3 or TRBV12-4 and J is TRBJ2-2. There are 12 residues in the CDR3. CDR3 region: CASSSAAGELFF.

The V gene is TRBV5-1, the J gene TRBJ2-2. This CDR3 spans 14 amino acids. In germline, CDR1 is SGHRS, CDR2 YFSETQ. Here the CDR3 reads CASSLRSDTGELFF.